A single sample is the source of the 23 T cell receptor beta chains below, sequenced in a study of early T cells in non-severe SARS-CoV-2 infection. TCRdb re-analysed the 5' RACE reads in MiXCR, keeping a single row per CDR3 protein. Found here are over 60,000 distinct CDR3 sequences, about 9.5% of them singletons; the top ten hold 6% to 8%. Sequencing was performed on whole blood, taken at baseline. All receptors derive from an adult who was a healthcare worker with PCR-confirmed SARS-CoV-2 infection or an uninfected control (not recorded which).

This chain links TRBV16 with TRBJ2-1; the D gene is possibly TRBD1 (5 bases). Germline V gene data show CDR1 as KGHSY and CDR2 as FQNENV. Trimming shortened V by 2 bases and J by 7 bases, and 12 bases separated the two germline ends. This CDR3 comprises 14 residues. In DNA form, the CDR3 reads TGTGCCAGCAGCCAAATGCAGGGAATGAATGAGCAGTTCTTC. Translation: CASSQMQGMNEQFF.

This clonotype was counted ten times or more. V gene TRBV10-3 combines with J gene TRBJ1-6, with D tentatively TRBD1 (5 bases). Trimming stripped 6 bases from V and 10 bases from J, with 19 bases between. The CDR3 runs to 15 residues. The germline V gene encodes CDR1 ENHRY and CDR2 SYGVKD. This CDR3 reads CAIRAQGIVQSPLHF. CDR3 DNA: TGTGCCATCAGGGCCCAGGGAATAGTACAATCACCCCTCCACTTT.

V usage is TRBV7-9 and J usage is TRBJ2-2; no clear D. CDR3 length: 15 residues. V was shortened by 7 bases and J by 4 bases, with 16 bases between the two germline ends. CDR1 SEHNR and CDR2 FQNEAQ come from the germline V gene (reference sequence). The CDR3 DNA follows: TGTGCCAGCATCTCCGGGCCGACGCGCACCGGGGAGCTGTTTTTT. Translated, it gives CASISGPTRTGELFF.

The chain recombines TRBV29-1 with TRBJ2-3; 7 bases match TRBD2. Germline CDR1 reads SQVTM; CDR2 reads ANQGSEA. The CDR3 has 12 residues. J was trimmed by 9 bases and V by 4 bases; bases with no gene match: 7. Written as DNA, the CDR3 is TGCAGCGTTGCGGAGGGCGGGGGAACGCAGTATTTT. It translates to CSVAEGGGTQYF.

There are many counts of this clonotype. The rearrangement uses TRBV7-8 and TRBJ1-1, with 7 positions matching TRBD1. The CDR3 is 15 amino acids. Looked up from germline, CDR1 is SGHVS and CDR2 is FQNEAQ. V shed 5 bases and J 0 bases; nucleotides not matched to a gene: 6. The CDR3 region has the DNA TGTGCCAGCAGCCCCCAGGGGGGTTTGAACACTGAAGCTTTCTTT. It encodes CASSPQGGLNTEAFF.

In its sample, this clonotype was seen many times. The chain recombines TRBV7-9 with TRBJ1-6; TRBD1 agrees at 7 bases. Germline V gene data show CDR1 as SEHNR and CDR2 as FQNEAQ (reference sequence). This CDR3 has 18 residues. V gave up 4 bases and J gave up 0 bases; unmatched junction bases: 9. The CDR3 reads CASSSAGGRSSYNSPLHF. The CDR3 coding sequence is TGTGCCAGCAGCTCCGCAGGGGGAAGGAGCTCCTATAATTCACCCCTCCACTTT.

This clonotype was detected many times. The chain couples TRBV5-1 to TRBJ2-1; 9 bases are a match to TRBD1. This CDR3 comprises 15 residues. Germline-derived CDR1 and CDR2 are SGHRS and YFSETQ. The J segment lost 4 bases and the V segment lost 5 bases, leaving 7 bases of the junction unmatched. This chain's CDR3 is CASRPTGGRYNEQFF. The CDR3 nucleotides are TGCGCCAGCAGGCCGACAGGGGGAAGGTACAATGAGCAGTTCTTC.

The sample holds many counts of this clonotype. The CDR3 reads CASRKNHERSSYNEQFF. The CDR3 bases are TGTGCCAGCAGGAAAAACCACGAGCGCAGCTCCTACAATGAGCAGTTCTTC. The V gene is TRBV27, the J gene TRBJ2-1; D not resolved. Trimming took 6 bases from V and 0 from J, leaving 18 bases between them. The germline CDR1 and CDR2 sequences are MNHEY and SMNVEV (reference sequence). This CDR3 comprises 17 residues.

The V and J genes are TRBV7-9 and TRBJ1-2, with D unresolved. Germline CDR1 reads SEHNR; CDR2 reads FQNEAQ (reference sequence). This CDR3 comprises 14 residues. Trimming left V 1 base short and J 5 bases short, with 11 bases between. The CDR3 loop is CASSLGDGIYGYTF. The CDR3 DNA reads as TGTGCCAGCAGCTTAGGGGATGGGATTTATGGCTACACCTTC.

In this sample, this clonotype turned up many times. V is TRBV2 and J is TRBJ2-7, with TRBD1 identical over 8 bases. CDR3 size: 12 residues. Germline-derived CDR1 and CDR2 are SNHLY and FYNNEI. V gave up 3 bases and J gave up 6 bases; unmatched junction bases: 1. CDR3 residues: CASSDTGGEQYF. For the CDR3, the DNA is TGTGCCAGCAGTGACACAGGGGGCGAGCAGTACTTC.

There are many counts of this clonotype. The chain has TRBV4-1 and TRBJ2-7; 9 bases are shared with TRBD2. The V and J ends lost 0 bases and 3 bases, in that order; junction bases with no gene match: 9. The CDR3 is made up of 17 amino acids. Germline lookup yields CDR1 MGHRA and CDR2 YSYEKL. Here the CDR3 DNA reads TGCGCCAGCAGCCAAGATCCAGGTAGCGGGGGCATCTACGAGCAGTACTTC. Encoded protein: CASSQDPGSGGIYEQYF.

This chain joins TRBV10-3 and TRBJ2-3, with 8 bases lining up with TRBD1. J lost 2 bases, V lost 10 bases, and 11 bases had no gene match. This CDR3 spans 15 amino acids. Germline lookup yields CDR1 ENHRY and CDR2 SYGVKD. CDR3 sequence (DNA): TGTGCCACCACAGGGGGACAGACTTACACAGATACGCAGTATTTT. Translated, it gives CATTGGQTYTDTQYF.

A note on this clonotype: One end of the junction is discordant with germline, which a read error may explain. The genes are TRBV6-6 and TRBJ1-6, with D maybe TRBD1 (6 bases). The CDR3 contains 12 residues. Germline loops: CDR1 MNHNY, CDR2 SVGAGI (reference sequence). The CDR3 loop is CASSSLGGLPKF. CDR3 in DNA: TGTGCCAGCAGTTCCCTTGGGGGGCTACCTAAATTT.

This clonotype was seen only a few times. J is TRBJ2-3 and V is TRBV5-1; 7 bases align to TRBD2. CDR1 is SGHRS, CDR2 YFSETQ, per germline. The CDR3 loop spans 15 amino acids. After removal of 0 bases from V and 6 bases from J, the junction contained 7 bases not matched to a gene. The CDR3 region has the DNA TGCGCCAGCAGCTTGGCCGCGAGCGGGGCGGATACGCAGTATTTT. It translates to CASSLAASGADTQYF.

This clonotype was seen many times. This chain uses TRBV6-5 with TRBJ1-2; D remains ambiguous. This CDR3 has 13 amino acids. V gave up 6 bases and J gave up 7 bases, with 15 bases separating them. CDR1 MNHEY and CDR2 SVGAGI come from the germline V gene. CDR3 amino acids: CASSPNNNRGYTF. The CDR3 nucleotides read TGTGCCAGCAGCCCCAATAATAACCGTGGCTACACCTTC.

The chain recombines TRBV5-1 with TRBJ2-2; D might be TRBD2 (7 bases). V was shortened by 4 bases and J by 4 bases, with 14 bases between the two germline ends. CDR1 and CDR2 from the germline V gene are SGHRS and YFSETQ. This CDR3 contains 15 residues. The CDR3 nucleotides read TGCGCCAGCAGCCCCGGACGGGGGGCCACCGGGGAGCTGTTTTTT. Its protein is CASSPGRGATGELFF.

This clonotype appeared many times. V is TRBV29-1 and J is TRBJ1-2; D is ambiguous. CDR3 length: 13 residues. Germline assignment: CDR1 SQVTM and CDR2 ANQGSEA. V was cut by 4 bases and J by 4 bases, with 13 bases left in between. CDR3 bases: TGCAGCGTTGCTGGGGTGAAGAGCTATGGCTACACCTTC. It is translated as CSVAGVKSYGYTF.

This clonotype showed up just a few times. The CDR3: CASSNEGVGEQFF. CDR3 DNA sequence: TGTGCCAGCAGTAACGAGGGGGTGGGGGAGCAGTTCTTC. The V and J genes are TRBV6-6 and TRBJ2-1; perhaps TRBD1 as D (6 bases). The CDR3 has 13 residues. V gave up 5 bases and J gave up 10 bases, with 15 bases separating them. The V gene's germline CDR1 is MNHNY and CDR2 SVGAGI (reference sequence).

In its sample, this clonotype was seen many times. The chain uses TRBV6-5 and TRBJ1-1; TRBD1 agrees at 7 bases. This CDR3 is 15 amino acids long. Germline V gives CDR1 MNHEY, CDR2 SVGAGI. V shed 6 bases, J shed 0 bases, and the junction held 7 bases outside the gene matches. CDR3 sequence: CASRQGISMNTEAFF. CDR3 DNA sequence: TGTGCCAGCAGACAGGGGATTTCGATGAACACTGAAGCTTTCTTT.

Only a few counts were recorded for this clonotype. V gene TRBV18 combines with J gene TRBJ1-4; no clear D. The CDR3 is 13 residues long. V gave up 2 bases and J gave up 8 bases, with 9 bases separating them. The germline gives CDR1 KGHSH, CDR2 LQKENI. CDR3 sequence (DNA): TGTGCCAGCTCACCAATGGCAGGCGAAAAACTGTTTTTT. Translated: CASSPMAGEKLFF.

This clonotype was observed a few times. This sequence joins TRBV6-6 and TRBJ2-6; D unclear. The CDR3 contains 15 residues. Germline V gene lookup returns CDR1 MNHNY and CDR2 SVGAGI (reference sequence). Trimming cost V 5 bases and J 0 bases, with 8 bases left between them. In DNA form, the CDR3 reads TGTGCCAGCAGTCCGCTGGGCTCTGGGGCCAACGTCCTGACTTTC. The encoded protein is CASSPLGSGANVLTF.

The chain has TRBV2 and TRBJ2-2; D tentatively reads TRBD1 or TRBD2 (5 bases each). In germline, CDR1 is SNHLY, CDR2 FYNNEI. The V end was cut by 10 bases, the J end by 2 bases, with 14 bases between. The CDR3 runs 14 residues. The CDR3 region is CAILRDQNTGELFF. The CDR3 DNA reads as TGTGCCATCCTCAGGGACCAAAACACCGGGGAGCTGTTTTTT.

In this sample, this clonotype turned up many times. The chain carries TRBV21-1 and TRBJ2-1; the listed D gene, TRBD1, was not tested against the DNA. TRBV21-1 represents a pseudogene. This CDR3 region has 14 residues. CDR3 nucleotide sequence: TGTGCCAGCAGCAAGAAGGGGACGAGGAATGAGCAGTTCTTC. Translating gives CASSKKGTRNEQFF.